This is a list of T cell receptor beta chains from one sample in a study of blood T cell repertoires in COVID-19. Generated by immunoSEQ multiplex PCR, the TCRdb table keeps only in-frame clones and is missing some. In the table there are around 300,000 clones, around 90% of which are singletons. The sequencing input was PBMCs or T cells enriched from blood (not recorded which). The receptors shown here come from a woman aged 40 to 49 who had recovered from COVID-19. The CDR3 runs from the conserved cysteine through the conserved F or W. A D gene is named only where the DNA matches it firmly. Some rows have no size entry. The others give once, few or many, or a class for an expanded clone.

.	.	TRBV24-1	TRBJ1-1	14	CATSDPGPQGEAFF	TGTGCCACCAGTGATCCTGGCCCTCAGGGGGAAGCTTTCTTT
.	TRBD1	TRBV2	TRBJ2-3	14	CASRDRGGTDTQYF	TGTGCCAGCAGGGACAGGGGGGGCACAGATACGCAGTATTTT
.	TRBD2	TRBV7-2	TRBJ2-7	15	CASSLSGLGPYEQYF	TGTGCCAGCAGCTTATCTGGACTAGGTCCCTACGAGCAGTACTTC
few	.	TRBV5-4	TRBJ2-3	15	CASSLALGRPDTQYF	TGTGCCAGCAGCTTGGCACTCGGCAGGCCGGATACGCAGTATTTT
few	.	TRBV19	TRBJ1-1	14	CASSPRGGSTEAFF	TGTGCCAGTAGTCCCCGGGGGGGGTCGACTGAAGCTTTCTTT
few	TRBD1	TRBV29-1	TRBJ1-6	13	CSARQGGNSPLHF	TGCAGCGCCCGACAGGGGGGTAATTCACCCCTCCACTTT
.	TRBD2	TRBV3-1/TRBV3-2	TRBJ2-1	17	CASSQGPTSGMYNEQFF	TGTGCCAGCAGCCAAGGGCCTACTAGCGGGATGTACAATGAGCAGTTCTTC
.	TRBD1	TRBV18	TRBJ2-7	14	CASSPRQGGYEQYF	TGTGCCAGCTCACCCCGACAGGGGGGCTACGAGCAGTACTTC
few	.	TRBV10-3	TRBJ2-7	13	CAISETLVNEQYF	TGTGCCATCAGTGAGACACTAGTAAATGAGCAGTACTTC
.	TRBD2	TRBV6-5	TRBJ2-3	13	CASTVTSGDTQYF	TGTGCCAGCACCGTGACTAGCGGAGATACGCAGTATTTT
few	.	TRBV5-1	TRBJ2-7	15	CASSSLGRGDYEQYF	TGCGCCAGCAGCTCCCTAGGGCGGGGAGACTACGAGCAGTACTTC
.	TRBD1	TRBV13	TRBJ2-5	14	CASSVNRGKETQYF	TGTGCCAGCAGCGTTAACAGGGGGAAGGAGACCCAGTACTTC
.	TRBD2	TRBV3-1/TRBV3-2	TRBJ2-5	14	CASSRAAGAETQYF	TGTGCCAGCAGCCGAGCTGCGGGAGCAGAGACCCAGTACTTC
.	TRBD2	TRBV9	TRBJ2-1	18	CASSVEPSGGPRLNEQFF	TGTGCCAGCAGCGTAGAGCCCTCGGGAGGGCCAAGGTTGAATGAGCAGTTCTTC
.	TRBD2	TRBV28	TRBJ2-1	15	CASSLPLAGSNEQFF	TGTGCCAGCAGTTTGCCGCTAGCGGGCTCCAATGAGCAGTTCTTC
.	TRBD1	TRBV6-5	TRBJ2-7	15	CASRPGQGIAYEQYF	TGTGCCAGCAGGCCTGGACAGGGTATTGCCTACGAGCAGTACTTC
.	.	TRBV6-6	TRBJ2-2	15	CASRNSGANTGELFF	TGTGCCAGCAGAAATAGTGGAGCGAACACCGGGGAGCTGTTTTTT
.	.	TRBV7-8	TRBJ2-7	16	CASSLSEAAPAYEQYF	TGTGCCAGCAGCTTGAGTGAGGCGGCCCCGGCCTACGAGCAGTACTTC
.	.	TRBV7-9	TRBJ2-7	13	CASSWDFFYEQYF	TGTGCCAGCAGCTGGGACTTCTTTTACGAGCAGTACTTC
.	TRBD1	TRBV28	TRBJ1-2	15	CASSFGTGGIYGYTF	TGTGCCAGCAGTTTTGGGACAGGGGGCATCTATGGCTACACCTTC
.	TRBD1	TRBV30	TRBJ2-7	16	CAWRGTADTTSYEQYF	TGTGCCTGGAGGGGGACAGCAGATACGACCTCCTACGAGCAGTACTTC
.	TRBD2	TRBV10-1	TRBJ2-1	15	CASSLAGRSYNEQFF	TGCGCCAGCAGTTTAGCGGGTCGCTCCTACAATGAGCAGTTCTTC
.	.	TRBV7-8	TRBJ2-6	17	CASSLEKGKSGANVLTF	TGTGCCAGCAGCTTAGAGAAGGGGAAGTCTGGGGCCAACGTCCTGACTTTC
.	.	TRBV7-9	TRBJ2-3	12	CASSTSRNTQYF	TGTGCCAGCAGCACTAGCAGAAATACGCAGTATTTT
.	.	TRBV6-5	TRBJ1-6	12	CASSIQNSPLHF	TGTGCCAGCAGTATACAAAATTCACCCCTCCACTTT
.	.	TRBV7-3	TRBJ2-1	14	CASSGGTRYNEQFF	TGTGCCAGCAGCGGCGGGACTCGCTACAATGAGCAGTTCTTC
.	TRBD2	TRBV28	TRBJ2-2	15	CASSLTGGDTGELFF	TGTGCCAGCAGTTTAACGGGAGGGGACACCGGGGAGCTGTTTTTT
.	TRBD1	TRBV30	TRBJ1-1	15	CAWVKGALPNTEAFF	TGTGCCTGGGTGAAGGGGGCTTTACCAAACACTGAAGCTTTCTTT
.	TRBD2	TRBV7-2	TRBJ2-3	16	CASSFRLSGGTDTQYF	TGTGCCAGCAGCTTCCGCCTTAGCGGGGGCACAGATACGCAGTATTTT
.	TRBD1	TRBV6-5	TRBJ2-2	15	CASSPDRVNTGELFF	TGTGCCAGCAGTCCCGACAGGGTCAACACCGGGGAGCTGTTTTTT
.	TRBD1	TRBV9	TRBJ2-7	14	CASSLTGVPYEQYF	TGTGCCAGCAGCCTGACAGGGGTTCCCTACGAGCAGTACTTC
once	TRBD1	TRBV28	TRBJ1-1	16	CASSSGGMVPNTEAFF	TGTGCCAGCAGTTCAGGGGGTATGGTACCAAACACTGAAGCTTTCTTT